The entry below gives a single T cell receptor (beta chain) sequence along with its context. Antigen unknown. Compared with germline, one end of the junction differs, possibly owing to a read error. These data come from a study of cytomegalovirus exposure and HLA in healthy donors. Study overall: Of the donors genotyped, approximately 400 in all, 75% to 90% fell in the Caucasian-associated ancestry cluster.

The CDR3 is 11 amino acids. Germline CDR1 MDHEN, CDR2 SYDVKM. There were likely unrecorded immune exposures, though donors were nominally healthy when sampled. 60 Vbeta and 13 Jbeta primers were used in PCR. TCRdb keeps only in-frame clones here, not all; method: immunoSEQ multiplex PCR. The repertoire has 90,000 to 120,000 clones, 70% to 80% of them found once; the top ten carry approximately 5.1%. Broader study findings: TCR beta sequences reportedly predicted most subjects' HLA-A and HLA-B alleles accurately.

Input material: PBMCs. This chain links TRBV28 with TRBJ2-3; D gene unclear. The sequence was collected from a female donor in good health and CMV-seropositive. The CDR3 loop reads CASSSHLLPLF. The DNA of the CDR3 is TGTGCCAGCAGTTCCCACCTACTCCCTTTATTT.